Listed below are T cell receptor beta chains from one sample, sequenced in a study of cytomegalovirus exposure and HLA in healthy donors. Repertoires were generated with immunoSEQ multiplex PCR, while TCRdb's copy carries only in-frame clones and drops some. The sample lists around 160,000 clones; roughly 77% were seen once. Sequenced: PBMCs. The receptors here all came from a woman aged 35 to 49 in good health and CMV-seropositive. Each CDR3 is given with its conserved first and last residue. The order of the fields is V gene, J gene, CDR3 protein.

V: TRBV5-6; J: TRBJ1-2; CDR3: CASSLSGTGIGGYTF
V: TRBV6-5; J: TRBJ1-6; CDR3: CASSYSQGAGSPLHF
V: TRBV5-4; J: TRBJ1-1; CDR3: CASTPQGLPEAFF
V: TRBV7-2; J: TRBJ1-5; CDR3: CASSLMGQGQPQHF
V: TRBV6-4; J: TRBJ1-1; CDR3: CASSVKDGGEAFF
V: TRBV9; J: TRBJ2-3; CDR3: CASSVDLMGGTDTQYF
V: TRBV6-1; J: TRBJ1-5; CDR3: CASRGGAGQPQHF
V: TRBV7-9; J: TRBJ2-2; CDR3: CASSTQDRANTGELFF
V: TRBV5-1; J: TRBJ2-7; CDR3: CASSLEGGEIYEQYF
V: TRBV10-1; J: TRBJ2-5; CDR3: CASSAGAPRETQYF
V: TRBV7-2; J: TRBJ1-2; CDR3: CASSFGGGEGYTF
V: TRBV19; J: TRBJ2-5; CDR3: CASRNGGGQETQYF
V: TRBV18; J: TRBJ1-1; CDR3: CASSPVQGTSNTEAFF
V: TRBV4-3; J: TRBJ2-2; CDR3: CASSHSGENTGELFF
V: TRBV7-9; J: TRBJ2-5; CDR3: CASSLLAGGTGETQYF
V: TRBV30; J: TRBJ1-1; CDR3: CAWSIEENTEAFF
V: TRBV6-1; J: TRBJ1-1; CDR3: CASSDPWGDTEAFF
V: TRBV7-6; J: TRBJ1-3; CDR3: CASSPAGGNTIYF